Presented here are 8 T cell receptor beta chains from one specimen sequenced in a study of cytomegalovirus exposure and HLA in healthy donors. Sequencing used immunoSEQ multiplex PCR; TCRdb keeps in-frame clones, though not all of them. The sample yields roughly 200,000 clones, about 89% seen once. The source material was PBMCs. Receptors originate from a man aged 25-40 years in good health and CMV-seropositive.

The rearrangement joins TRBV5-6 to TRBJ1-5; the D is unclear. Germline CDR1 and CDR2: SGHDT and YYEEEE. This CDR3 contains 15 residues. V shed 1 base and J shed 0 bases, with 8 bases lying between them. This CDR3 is CASSLTRYSNQPQHF. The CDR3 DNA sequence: TGTGCCAGCAGCTTGACCAGGTATAGCAATCAGCCCCAGCATTTT.

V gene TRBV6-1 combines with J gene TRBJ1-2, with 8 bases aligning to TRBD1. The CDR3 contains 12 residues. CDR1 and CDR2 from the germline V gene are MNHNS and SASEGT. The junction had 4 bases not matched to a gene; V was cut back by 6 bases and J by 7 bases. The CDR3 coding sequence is TGTGCCAGCAGCCAGGGGGCAGGTGGCTACACCTTC. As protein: CASSQGAGGYTF.

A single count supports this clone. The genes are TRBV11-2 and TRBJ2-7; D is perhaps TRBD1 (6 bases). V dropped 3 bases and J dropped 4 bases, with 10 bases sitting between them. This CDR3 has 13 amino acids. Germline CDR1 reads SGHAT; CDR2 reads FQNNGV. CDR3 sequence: CASSLRTAYEQYF. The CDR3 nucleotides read TGTGCCAGCAGCTTGAGGACAGCTTACGAGCAGTACTTC.

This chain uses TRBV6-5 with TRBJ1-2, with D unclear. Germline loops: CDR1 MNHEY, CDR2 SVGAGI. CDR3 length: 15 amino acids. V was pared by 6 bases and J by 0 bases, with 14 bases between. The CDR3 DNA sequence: TGTGCCAGCAGCAAAAGCCGGACCCCTAACTATGGCTACACCTTC. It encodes CASSKSRTPNYGYTF.

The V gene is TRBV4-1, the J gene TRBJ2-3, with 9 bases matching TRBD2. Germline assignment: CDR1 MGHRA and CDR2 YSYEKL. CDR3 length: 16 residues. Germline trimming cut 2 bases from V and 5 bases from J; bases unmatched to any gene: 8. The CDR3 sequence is CASSQSRRGGLDTQYF. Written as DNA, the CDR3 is TGCGCCAGCAGCCAATCGAGGCGGGGGGGCTTAGATACGCAGTATTTT.

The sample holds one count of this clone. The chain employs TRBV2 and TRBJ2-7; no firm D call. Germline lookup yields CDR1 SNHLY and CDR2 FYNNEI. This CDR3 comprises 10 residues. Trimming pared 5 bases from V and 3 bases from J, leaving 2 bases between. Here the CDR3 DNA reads TGTGCCAGCAGTATCTACGAGCAGTACTTC. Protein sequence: CASSIYEQYF. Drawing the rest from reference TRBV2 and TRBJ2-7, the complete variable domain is EPEVTQTPSHQVTQMGQEVILRCVPISNHLYFYWYRQILGQKVEFLVSFYNNEISEKSEIFDDQFSVERPDGSNFTLKIRSTKLEDSAMYFCASSIYEQYFGPGTRLTVT.

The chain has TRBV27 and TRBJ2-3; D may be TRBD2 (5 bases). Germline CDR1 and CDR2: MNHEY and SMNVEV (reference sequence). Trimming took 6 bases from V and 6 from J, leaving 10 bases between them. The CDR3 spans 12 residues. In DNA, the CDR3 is TGTGCCAGCAGGACTAAGGTGGATACGCAGTATTTT. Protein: CASRTKVDTQYF.

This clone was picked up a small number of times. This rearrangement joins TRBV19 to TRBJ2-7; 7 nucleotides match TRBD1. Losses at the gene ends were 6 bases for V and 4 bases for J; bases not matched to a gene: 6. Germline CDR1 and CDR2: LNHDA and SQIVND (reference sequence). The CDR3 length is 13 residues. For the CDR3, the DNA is TGTGCCAGTAGACCGACAGGGATGTACGAGCAGTACTTC. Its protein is CASRPTGMYEQYF.